This TCR beta chain was retrieved from a study of T-cell reconstitution after alpha-beta-depleted transplantation in children. Germline values: CDR1 MNHEY, CDR2 SVGEGT. CDR3 length: 15 amino acids. The V and J ends lost 4 bases and 7 bases respectively, with 19 bases between them. The library targeted TCRbeta and was prepared with unique molecular identifiers. TCRdb ran MiXCR on the PCR reads and lists one entry per CDR3 protein. The top ten clones hold around 3.9% of a sample with nearly 400,000 distinct CDR3 sequences, about 20% of them seen once. The gene calls are TRBV6-2 or TRBV6-3 and TRBJ1-1, with a tentative D call TRBD1 (5 bases). The origin of this receptor is a human donor who donated a stem cell graft to a child with acute myeloid leukemia. The specimen was PBMCs from the stem cell graft donor, collected from the stem cell graft. The CDR3 protein is CASSSPGMGLVEAFF. CDR3 nucleotides: TGTGCCAGCAGTTCCCCGGGTATGGGGCTAGTTGAAGCTTTCTTT.